This is a list of T cell receptor beta chains from one sample in a study of T-cell reconstitution after alpha-beta-depleted transplantation in children. TCRdb re-called the PCR reads with MiXCR, one entry per CDR3 protein. The profile shows 670,000 or so distinct CDR3 sequences, roughly 13% of them singletons. Sample: PBMCs, taken before TCRalphabeta/CD19-depleted stem cell transplant. These TCRs come from a girl aged 2-9 years with congenital amegakaryocytic thrombocytopenia, due to receive a stem cell transplant. The CDR3 runs from the conserved cysteine through the conserved F or W. A D gene is named only where the DNA matches it firmly. Clone size is given for some rows only: seen once, a few or many times, or a class if the clone is expanded.

v_call: TRBV6-1
j_call: TRBJ2-5
d_call: TRBD1
clone_size: few
cdr3_nt: TGTGCCAGCAGTGTAGCGACAGGGTGGGTCGAAGAGACCCAGTACTTC
cdr3_aa: CASSVATGWVEETQYF

v_call: TRBV24-1
j_call: TRBJ1-2
d_call: NA
clone_size: NA
cdr3_nt: TGTGCCACCAGTGATACTGTGGAGGGGAACTATGGCTACACCTTC
cdr3_aa: CATSDTVEGNYGYTF

v_call: TRBV5-1
j_call: TRBJ2-3
d_call: NA
clone_size: few
cdr3_nt: TGCGCCAGCTCGGGGGAAAACGACCCAGATACGCAGTATTTT
cdr3_aa: CASSGENDPDTQYF

v_call: TRBV5-1
j_call: TRBJ1-2
d_call: NA
clone_size: many
cdr3_nt: TGCGCCAGCAGCTTCGGGCGAGGGGATGATGGCTACACCTTC
cdr3_aa: CASSFGRGDDGYTF

v_call: TRBV4-1
j_call: TRBJ1-4
d_call: TRBD1
clone_size: few
cdr3_nt: TGCGCCAGCAGCCTTGGGACAGGTCTACTTTTCTTAACTAATGAAAAACTGTTTTTT
cdr3_aa: CASSLGTGLLFLTNEKLFF

v_call: TRBV5-1
j_call: TRBJ2-5
d_call: NA
clone_size: many
cdr3_nt: TGCGCCAGCAGCTGGGATTTACCGCGAACCCAGTACTTC
cdr3_aa: CASSWDLPRTQYF

v_call: TRBV12-3/TRBV12-4
j_call: TRBJ2-1
d_call: NA
clone_size: many
cdr3_nt: TGTGCCAGCAGTTCCCCCGACTACTACAATGAGCAGTTCTTC
cdr3_aa: CASSSPDYYNEQFF

v_call: TRBV7-2
j_call: TRBJ2-3
d_call: NA
clone_size: NA
cdr3_nt: TGTGCCAGCAGCTCCCTGTTTGGGGGAGATACGCAGTATTTT
cdr3_aa: CASSSLFGGDTQYF

v_call: TRBV10-3
j_call: TRBJ2-2
d_call: NA
clone_size: few
cdr3_nt: TGTGCCACGGGACTCGGTCGAGATGCCGGGGAGCTGTTTTTT
cdr3_aa: CATGLGRDAGELFF

v_call: TRBV29-1
j_call: TRBJ1-1
d_call: NA
clone_size: NA
cdr3_nt: TGCAGCGTTGCCTTGGGGGGGAACACTGAAGCTTTCTTT
cdr3_aa: CSVALGGNTEAFF

v_call: TRBV12-3/TRBV12-4
j_call: TRBJ2-7
d_call: TRBD2
clone_size: few
cdr3_nt: TGTGCCAGCAGATCCGGGACTAACTCCTACGAGCAGTACTTC
cdr3_aa: CASRSGTNSYEQYF

v_call: TRBV27
j_call: TRBJ1-1
d_call: NA
clone_size: NA
cdr3_nt: TGTGCCAGCAGTACCATCGTGGGATACACTGAAGCTTTCTTT
cdr3_aa: CASSTIVGYTEAFF

v_call: TRBV5-1
j_call: TRBJ2-3
d_call: NA
clone_size: many
cdr3_nt: TGCGCCAGCAGCCAAACCAGAACTAGCACAGATACGCAGTATTTT
cdr3_aa: CASSQTRTSTDTQYF

v_call: TRBV12-3/TRBV12-4
j_call: TRBJ2-1
d_call: TRBD2
clone_size: many
cdr3_nt: TGTGCCAGCAGTGGAAAACTAGCGGGGACTTACAATGAGCAGTTCTTC
cdr3_aa: CASSGKLAGTYNEQFF

v_call: TRBV20-1
j_call: TRBJ2-1
d_call: NA
clone_size: few
cdr3_nt: TGCAGTGCCCCCGGGACTCACGGCGACAATGAGCAGTTCTTC
cdr3_aa: CSAPGTHGDNEQFF

v_call: TRBV5-1
j_call: TRBJ1-2
d_call: TRBD1
clone_size: few
cdr3_nt: TGCGCCAGCAGCTTCGGACAGGACTATGGCTACACCTTC
cdr3_aa: CASSFGQDYGYTF

v_call: TRBV6-5
j_call: TRBJ1-1
d_call: NA
clone_size: few
cdr3_nt: TGTGCCAGCAGGGGTTGGGGCACTGAAGCTTTCTTT
cdr3_aa: CASRGWGTEAFF

v_call: TRBV5-1
j_call: TRBJ1-1
d_call: TRBD1
clone_size: NA
cdr3_nt: TGCGCCAGCACCGCGGGACAGGGGCTGAACACTGAAGCTTTCTTT
cdr3_aa: CASTAGQGLNTEAFF

v_call: TRBV12-3/TRBV12-4
j_call: TRBJ2-1
d_call: NA
clone_size: NA
cdr3_nt: TGTGCCAGCAGTTTTGGTTGGATCGATGAGCAGTTCTTC
cdr3_aa: CASSFGWIDEQFF

v_call: TRBV10-1
j_call: TRBJ2-3
d_call: TRBD2
clone_size: many
cdr3_nt: TGCGCCAGCAGTACTAGCGGGAGTAGGGCAGATACGCAGTATTTT
cdr3_aa: CASSTSGSRADTQYF

v_call: TRBV5-1
j_call: TRBJ2-5
d_call: TRBD1
clone_size: few
cdr3_nt: TGCGCCAGCAGCAGACAGGGACAGGGCGGTGAGACCCAGTACTTC
cdr3_aa: CASSRQGQGGETQYF

v_call: TRBV7-9
j_call: TRBJ2-1
d_call: TRBD2
clone_size: many
cdr3_nt: TGTGCCAGCACCGGGACTAGGAGGGGAAATGAGCAGTTCTTC
cdr3_aa: CASTGTRRGNEQFF

v_call: TRBV2
j_call: TRBJ2-1
d_call: NA
clone_size: NA
cdr3_nt: TGTGCCAGCAGTGTATCTGGGTTACCCGCGCGGAGCTCCTACAATGAGCAGTTCTTC
cdr3_aa: CASSVSGLPARSSYNEQFF

v_call: TRBV29-1
j_call: TRBJ2-5
d_call: TRBD2
clone_size: many
cdr3_nt: TGCAGCGTAGGACTAGGCGGAGAGACCCAGTACTTC
cdr3_aa: CSVGLGGETQYF

v_call: TRBV27
j_call: TRBJ2-7
d_call: TRBD2
clone_size: NA
cdr3_nt: TGTGCCAGCAGTGAAGCCCGTAGCGGGGAGCAGTACTTC
cdr3_aa: CASSEARSGEQYF

v_call: TRBV20-1
j_call: TRBJ1-1
d_call: NA
clone_size: many
cdr3_nt: TGCAGTGCTAGAGATGGAGGGAGGAACACTGAAGCTTTCTTT
cdr3_aa: CSARDGGRNTEAFF

v_call: TRBV20-1
j_call: TRBJ2-5
d_call: NA
clone_size: many
cdr3_nt: TGCAGTGCTAGAGATGCCGCTCAAGAGACCCAGTACTTC
cdr3_aa: CSARDAAQETQYF

v_call: TRBV20-1
j_call: TRBJ2-7
d_call: NA
clone_size: NA
cdr3_nt: TGCAGTGCCATCATTCCCGGAGCACGCTACGAGCAGTACTTC
cdr3_aa: CSAIIPGARYEQYF

v_call: TRBV20-1
j_call: TRBJ2-7
d_call: NA
clone_size: many
cdr3_nt: TGCAGTGCTAGAGATACCAGGACAGAGATCTACGAGCAGTACTTC
cdr3_aa: CSARDTRTEIYEQYF

v_call: TRBV4-1
j_call: TRBJ1-1
d_call: TRBD1
clone_size: many
cdr3_nt: TGCGCCAGCAGCCAAGAAGGGGACAGGGACACTGAAGCTTTCTTT
cdr3_aa: CASSQEGDRDTEAFF

v_call: TRBV7-9
j_call: TRBJ2-1
d_call: NA
clone_size: many
cdr3_nt: TGTGCCAGCAGCTTACCCGGCCGGTCAGCGGGTGAGCAGTTCTTC
cdr3_aa: CASSLPGRSAGEQFF

v_call: TRBV24-1
j_call: TRBJ2-5
d_call: NA
clone_size: NA
cdr3_nt: TGTGCCACCGAGGATGGCCAAGAGACCCAGTACTTC
cdr3_aa: CATEDGQETQYF

v_call: TRBV5-1
j_call: TRBJ2-1
d_call: NA
clone_size: few
cdr3_nt: TGCGCCAGCAGCTTGGCCCGGGACGGAGCGGATGAGCAGTTCTTC
cdr3_aa: CASSLARDGADEQFF

v_call: TRBV27
j_call: TRBJ2-7
d_call: TRBD2
clone_size: many
cdr3_nt: TGTGCCAGCAGTCCATTTTATGGGTCGGGAGGATACGAGCAGTACTTC
cdr3_aa: CASSPFYGSGGYEQYF

v_call: TRBV5-1
j_call: TRBJ2-2
d_call: TRBD1
clone_size: many
cdr3_nt: TGCGCCAGCAGCCTCAGAGGGGGCAGTGCCGGGGAGCTGTTTTTT
cdr3_aa: CASSLRGGSAGELFF

v_call: TRBV18
j_call: TRBJ2-5
d_call: NA
clone_size: few
cdr3_nt: TGTGCCAGCTCACCCACACGGACAGCCAAAGAGACCCAGTACTTC
cdr3_aa: CASSPTRTAKETQYF

v_call: TRBV10-3
j_call: TRBJ2-1
d_call: TRBD2
clone_size: many
cdr3_nt: TGTGCCATCGGGACTAGCGGGCGCAATGAGCAGTTCTTC
cdr3_aa: CAIGTSGRNEQFF